This section outlines one TCR beta chain sequence together with its context. As yet, its antigen is unknown. The PCR used 60 Vbeta and 13 Jbeta primers. Sequencing used immunoSEQ multiplex PCR; TCRdb keeps in-frame clones, though not all of them. The data hold 130,000 to 150,000 clones, with over 65% observed a single time. This specimen comes from a study of cytomegalovirus exposure and HLA in healthy donors. The germline gives CDR1 SGHTA, CDR2 FQGNSA. V trimming: 3 bases; J trimming: 2 bases; junction bases outside the gene matches: 7. The CDR3 runs to 16 residues. Study-level results: It was in a later analysis that TCR association rates were seen to vary by HLA locus, highest for DRB1 and lowest for HLA-C.

The chain couples TRBV7-2 to TRBJ1-5; 7 nucleotides agree with TRBD1. The TCR comes from a man aged 18 to 35 in good health and CMV-seropositive. Sequenced input: PBMCs. CDR3: CASSFYRGSGNQPQHF. As DNA, the CDR3 is TGTGCCAGCAGCTTTTACAGGGGATCGGGCAATCAGCCCCAGCATTTT.